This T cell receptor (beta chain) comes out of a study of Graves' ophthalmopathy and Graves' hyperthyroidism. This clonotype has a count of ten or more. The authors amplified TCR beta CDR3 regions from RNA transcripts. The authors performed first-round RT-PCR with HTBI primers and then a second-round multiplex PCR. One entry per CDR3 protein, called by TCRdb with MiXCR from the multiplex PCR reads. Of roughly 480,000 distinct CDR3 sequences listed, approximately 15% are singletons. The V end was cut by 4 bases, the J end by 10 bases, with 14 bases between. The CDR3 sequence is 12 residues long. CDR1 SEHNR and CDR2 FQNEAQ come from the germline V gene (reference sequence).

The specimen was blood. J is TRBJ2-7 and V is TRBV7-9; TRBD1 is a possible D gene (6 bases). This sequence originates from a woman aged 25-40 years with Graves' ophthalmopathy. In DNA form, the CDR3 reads TGTGCCAGCAGCTATCCACCGGGACAACAGTACTTC. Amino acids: CASSYPPGQQYF.